This TCR beta chain was obtained from a study of read filtering for tumor transcriptome and immune sequencing (dated by TCRdb to 2018 to 2021). The study in broad terms: The cohort had roughly 17 male and approximately 15 female patients with a mean age of about 71 years, ranging from 47 to 80. Under revised international staging, roughly 8 patients fell into R-ISS I, 16 into R-ISS II and more than five into R-ISS III. Whole-transcriptome libraries were prepared with the TruSeq RNA Access Library Prep Kit after DNase treatment. TCR-region mapped reads per sample ranged from about 4 to 10.27 million with IR-seq versus only roughly 75 to 1,300 with RNA-seq. TCR repertoires obtained by targeted immune repertoire sequencing and by bulk whole-transcriptome sequencing performed on the same bone marrow samples were compared. A main aim was a read-filtering strategy for immune repertoire data, specifically whether clonotypes supported by a single read should be removed.

TCR libraries were built from roughly 400 ng RNA with the Immunoverse kit, using molecular barcoded adaptors covering alpha/delta and beta/gamma chains. TCR library preparation was performed with the same RNA that was used for transcriptome sequencing. TCR libraries were sequenced on an Illumina HiSeq 4000 with 2 x 150 cycles. The original pipeline was this. MiXCR aligned TCR reads to human V, D, J and C references and assembled the aligned reads into CDR3 clonotypes, with quality filtering and error correction included. Clonotype counts and gene usage diversity were analyzed with the tcR package in R. Raw mapping reads were checked after the RNA-seq reads had been mapped by STAR aligner version 2.5.3a onto the human GRCh37 genome. To test how sequencing depth affected the clonotypes detected, IR-seq fastq files were randomly downsampled with Seqtk 1.3. TCRdb itself trimmed the public reads at Q25 with fastp, ran MiXCR and retained productive beta chains. Here each entry gathers all rows of one CDR3 protein and keeps the most common genes and DNA. What appears here as the V and J calls and clone size reflects TCRdb's work, not the paper's. This sample holds tens of thousands of distinct CDR3 sequences; 20% to 25% were observed only once. The ten largest clones take up about 10% of the sample.

The CDR3 runs 15 residues from the cysteine to the phenylalanine. Kept here is only the CDR3 DNA, which spans 45 bases and is read in frame from base 1. Trimming accounts for 3 bases at V and 4 bases at J, while the number of junction bases matched to no gene is 4. Every patient had bone marrow sampled at the time of active disease. Ficoll-Hypaque density gradient centrifugation was used to isolate the bone marrow mononuclear cells. CD138-negative cells were obtained by negative selection after labeling with CD138 magnetic microbeads on a MACS separator, removing myeloma plasma cells. The purity of the isolated cells was checked by flow cytometry with CD138 antibodies on an Attune NxT. TRIzol reagent was used to extract total RNA, and a NanoDrop spectrophotometer was used to quantify the extracted RNA. Paired RNA-seq and IR-seq were performed on each patient's CD138-negative bone marrow sample. Results and caveats for the whole study, not just this receptor: IR-seq captured clonotypes at much higher depth and more reliably than RNA-seq, and smaller IR-seq throughput sufficed to identify most shared clonotypes. The sorted CD138-negative fraction was composed of a mixed bone marrow immune population rather than of purified T cells. Single-read clonotypes made up roughly four fifths of clonotypes but approximately 3.5% of total reads in IR-seq, and roughly three quarters of clonotypes and 35% to 55% of reads in RNA-seq. The correlation between IR-seq and RNA-seq shared clonotype proportions was increased by removal of single-read clonotypes.

About this clonotype: Its cognate antigen has yet to be identified. No base quality values were provided; no much bigger clone lies one nucleotide off.

Rearrangement joined TRBV12-3 or TRBV12-4 to TRBJ1-3, and TRBD1 matches 9 of the central bases. The sequence was collected from a donor at least 40 years old with multiple myeloma. Sequencing was performed on a population of CD138-negative cells sorted from bone marrow. The intended sense of this specimen's cell subset or site label: bone marrow mononuclear cells depleted of CD138+ plasma/myeloma cells by negative magnetic selection. The nucleotide sequence reads TGTGCCAGCAGTTTCGGGACAGGGACCGGAAACACCATATATTTT. Its coded protein is CASSFGTGTGNTIYF.